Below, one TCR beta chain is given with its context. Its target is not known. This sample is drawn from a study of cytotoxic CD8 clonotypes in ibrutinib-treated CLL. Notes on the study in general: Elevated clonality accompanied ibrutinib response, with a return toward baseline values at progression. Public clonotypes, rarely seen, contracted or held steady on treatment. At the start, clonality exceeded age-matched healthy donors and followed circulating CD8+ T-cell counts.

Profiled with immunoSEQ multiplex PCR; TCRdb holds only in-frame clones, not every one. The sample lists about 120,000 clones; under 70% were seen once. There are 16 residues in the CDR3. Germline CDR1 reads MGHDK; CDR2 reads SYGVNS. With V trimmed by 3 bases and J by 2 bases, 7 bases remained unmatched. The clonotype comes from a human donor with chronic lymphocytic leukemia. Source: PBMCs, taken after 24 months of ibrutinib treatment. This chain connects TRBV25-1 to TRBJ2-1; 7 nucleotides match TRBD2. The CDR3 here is CASSEVAGDTYNEQFF. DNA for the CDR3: TGTGCCAGCAGTGAGGTAGCGGGTGATACCTACAATGAGCAGTTCTTC.